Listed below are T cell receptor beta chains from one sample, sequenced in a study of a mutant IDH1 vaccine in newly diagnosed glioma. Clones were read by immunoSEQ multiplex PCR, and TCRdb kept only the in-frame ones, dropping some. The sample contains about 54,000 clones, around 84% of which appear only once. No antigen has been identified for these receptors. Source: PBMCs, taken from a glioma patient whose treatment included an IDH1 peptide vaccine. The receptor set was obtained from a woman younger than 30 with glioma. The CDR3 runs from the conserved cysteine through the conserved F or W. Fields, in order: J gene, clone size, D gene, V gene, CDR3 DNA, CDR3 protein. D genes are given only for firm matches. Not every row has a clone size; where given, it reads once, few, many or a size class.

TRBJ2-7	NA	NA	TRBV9	TGTGCCAGCAGCGTATCACAGGGTGTCCCCTACGAGCAGTACTTC	CASSVSQGVPYEQYF
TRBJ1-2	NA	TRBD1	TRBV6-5	TGTGCCAGCAGGCAGGGGGGGGGTAATGGCTACACCTTC	CASRQGGGNGYTF
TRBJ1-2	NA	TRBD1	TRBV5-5	TGTGCCAGCAGCATACAGGGGGCGTTTGGCTACACCTTC	CASSIQGAFGYTF
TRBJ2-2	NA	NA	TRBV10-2	TGCGCCAGCACCACGGCCCATACGAACACCGGGGAGCTGTTTTTT	CASTTAHTNTGELFF
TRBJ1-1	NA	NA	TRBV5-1	TGCGCCAGCACCCTGACAGTACACATGAACACTGAAGCTTTCTTT	CASTLTVHMNTEAFF
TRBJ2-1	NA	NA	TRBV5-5	TGTGCCAGCAGCTTGGACGGGGACAATGAGCAGTTCTTC	CASSLDGDNEQFF
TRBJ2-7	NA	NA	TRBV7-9	TGTGCCAGCAGCCCCCGCGGGGGCTTTGGTTTCTACGAGCAGTACTTC	CASSPRGGFGFYEQYF
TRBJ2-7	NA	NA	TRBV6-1	TGTGCCAGCAGGCTAGGCTGGTACGAGCAGTACTTC	CASRLGWYEQYF
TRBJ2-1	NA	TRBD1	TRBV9	TGTGCCAGCAGCGTGGGGACAGGGTTGGAGGTTGAGCAGTTCTTC	CASSVGTGLEVEQFF
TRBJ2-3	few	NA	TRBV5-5	TGTGCCAGCAGCTTGGATCAGGGCACAGATACGCAGTATTTT	CASSLDQGTDTQYF
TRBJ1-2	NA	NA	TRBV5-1	TGCGCCAGCAGCTTGGAAGCTAACTATGGCTACACCTTC	CASSLEANYGYTF
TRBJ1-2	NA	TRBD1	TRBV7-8	TGTGCCAGCAGCTCCGGGACAGGGTACGATGGCTACACCTTC	CASSSGTGYDGYTF
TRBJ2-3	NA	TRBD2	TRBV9	TGTGCCAGCAGCGTGCGGGCGGGAGTCCCAGATACGCAGTATTTT	CASSVRAGVPDTQYF
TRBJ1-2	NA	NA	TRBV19	TGTGCCAGTATACGGCGGGGGGCCTTGGATGGCTACACCTTC	CASIRRGALDGYTF
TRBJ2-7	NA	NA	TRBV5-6	TGTGCCAGCAGCTTGTTAGACCTGGGTCCCTCCTACGAGCAGTACTTC	CASSLLDLGPSYEQYF
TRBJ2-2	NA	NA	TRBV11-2	TGTGCCAGCAGCTTTTGGGGGGGCCAGTATACCGGGGAGCTGTTTTTT	CASSFWGGQYTGELFF
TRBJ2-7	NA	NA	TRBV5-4	TGTGCCAGCAGCACCATCAGCGGTGAGCAGTACTTC	CASSTISGEQYF
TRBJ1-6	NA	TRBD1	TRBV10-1	TGCGCCAGCAGTGAGTCGACAGGGGGCACAAACTCCTATAATTCACCCCTCCACTTT	CASSESTGGTNSYNSPLHF
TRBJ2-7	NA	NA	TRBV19	TGTGCCAGTAGTATAGTGACTAGCTACGAGCAGTACTTC	CASSIVTSYEQYF
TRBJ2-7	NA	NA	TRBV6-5	TGTGCCAGCAGTTACGGGCAGGGAGACGAGCAGTACTTC	CASSYGQGDEQYF
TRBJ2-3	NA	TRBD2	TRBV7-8	TGTGCCAGCAGCCAGCGACTAGCGGGAGTAGTAGATACGCAGTATTTT	CASSQRLAGVVDTQYF
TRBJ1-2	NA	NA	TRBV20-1	TGCAGTGCTATCACTATGGAGGGCTACACCTTC	CSAITMEGYTF
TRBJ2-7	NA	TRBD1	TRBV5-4	TGTGCCAGCAGCTCCTCGGCAGGGGGCGCGTACGAGCAGTACTTC	CASSSSAGGAYEQYF
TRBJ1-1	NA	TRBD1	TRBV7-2	TGTGCCAGCAGTTGGGACAGGGAAGCTTTCTTT	CASSWDREAFF
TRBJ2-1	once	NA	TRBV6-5	TGTGCCAGCAGTTCGGAGCGGGCCTCCTACAATGAGCAGTTCTTC	CASSSERASYNEQFF